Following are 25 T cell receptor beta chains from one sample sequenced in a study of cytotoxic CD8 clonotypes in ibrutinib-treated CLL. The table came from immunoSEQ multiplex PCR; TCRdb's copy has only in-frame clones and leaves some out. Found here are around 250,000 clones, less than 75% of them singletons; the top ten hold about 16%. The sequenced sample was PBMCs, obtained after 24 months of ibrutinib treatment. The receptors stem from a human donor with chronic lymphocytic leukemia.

This CDR3 reads CASSPTAHLFYGYTF. The CDR3 nucleotides are TGTGCCAGCAGTCCAACCGCCCACCTCTTCTATGGCTACACCTTC. The chain links TRBV6-5 to TRBJ1-2; D not resolved. V lost 5 bases, J lost 4 bases, and 17 bases lay in between. The CDR3 extends over 15 amino acids. Germline CDR1 MNHEY, CDR2 SVGAGI.

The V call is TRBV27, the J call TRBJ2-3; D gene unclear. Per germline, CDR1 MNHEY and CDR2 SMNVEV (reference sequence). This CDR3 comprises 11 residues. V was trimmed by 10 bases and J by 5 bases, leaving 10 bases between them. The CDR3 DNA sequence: TGTGCCACCAAGCTGGGAGATACGCAGTATTTT. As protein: CATKLGDTQYF.

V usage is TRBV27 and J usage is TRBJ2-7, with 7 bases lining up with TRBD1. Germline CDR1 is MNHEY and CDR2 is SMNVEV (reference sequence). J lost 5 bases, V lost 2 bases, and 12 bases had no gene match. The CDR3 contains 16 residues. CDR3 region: CASSLAPQGPKNEQYF. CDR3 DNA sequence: TGTGCCAGCAGTTTAGCCCCACAGGGGCCAAAGAACGAGCAGTACTTC.

The CDR3 loop is CASSFRGPSDGYTF. DNA for the CDR3: TGTGCCAGCAGCTTTAGAGGTCCCTCGGATGGCTACACCTTC. The V gene is TRBV13, the J gene TRBJ1-2, with D unclear. This CDR3 is built from 14 residues. Germline-derived CDR1 and CDR2 are PRHDT and FYEKMQ (reference sequence). V lost 3 bases to trimming and J lost 6 bases, with 14 bases between them. Full variable domain (missing parts from reference TRBV13 and TRBJ1-2): AAGVIQSPRHLIKEKRETATLKCYPIPRHDTVYWYQQGPGQDPQFLISFYEKMQSDKGSIPDRFSAQQFSDYHSELNMSSLELGDSALYFCASSFRGPSDGYTFGSGTRLTVV.

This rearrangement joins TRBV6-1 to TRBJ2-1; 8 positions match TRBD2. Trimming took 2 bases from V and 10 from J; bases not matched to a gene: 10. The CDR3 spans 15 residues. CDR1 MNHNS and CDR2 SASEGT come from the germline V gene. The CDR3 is CASSEFPGGPKEQFF. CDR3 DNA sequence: TGTGCCAGCAGTGAATTCCCGGGAGGGCCTAAGGAGCAGTTCTTC.

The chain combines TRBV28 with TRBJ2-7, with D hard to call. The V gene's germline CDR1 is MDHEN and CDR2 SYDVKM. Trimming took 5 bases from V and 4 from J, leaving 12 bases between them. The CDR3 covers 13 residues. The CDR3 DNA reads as TGTGCCAGCAGTCCCCCCCCCTTGTACGAGCAGTACTTC. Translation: CASSPPPLYEQYF. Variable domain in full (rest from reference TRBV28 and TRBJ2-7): DVKVTQSSRYLVKRTGEKVFLECVQDMDHENMFWYRQDPGLGLRLIYFSYDVKMKEKGDIPEGYSVSREKKERFSLILESASTNQTSMYLCASSPPPLYEQYFGPGTRLTVT.

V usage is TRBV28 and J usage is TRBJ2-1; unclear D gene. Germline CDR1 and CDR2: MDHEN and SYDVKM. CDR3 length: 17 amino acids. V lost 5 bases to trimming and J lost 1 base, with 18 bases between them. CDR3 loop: CASSPYPEEWSYNEQFF. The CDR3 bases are TGTGCCAGCAGTCCGTACCCCGAGGAGTGGTCCTACAATGAGCAGTTCTTC.

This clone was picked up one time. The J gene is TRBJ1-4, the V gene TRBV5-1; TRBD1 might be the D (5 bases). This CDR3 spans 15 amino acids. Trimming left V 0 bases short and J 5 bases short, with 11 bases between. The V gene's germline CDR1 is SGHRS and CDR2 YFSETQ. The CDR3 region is CASSLEGTRNEKLFF. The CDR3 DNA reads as TGCGCCAGCAGCTTGGAGGGGACCCGAAATGAAAAACTGTTTTTT.

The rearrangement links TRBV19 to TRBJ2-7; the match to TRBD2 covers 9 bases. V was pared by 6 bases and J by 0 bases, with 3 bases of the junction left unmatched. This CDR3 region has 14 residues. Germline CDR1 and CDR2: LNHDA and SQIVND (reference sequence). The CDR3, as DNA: TGTGCCAGTAGAGTTAGCGGGAGCTCCTACGAGCAGTACTTC. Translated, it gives CASRVSGSSYEQYF.

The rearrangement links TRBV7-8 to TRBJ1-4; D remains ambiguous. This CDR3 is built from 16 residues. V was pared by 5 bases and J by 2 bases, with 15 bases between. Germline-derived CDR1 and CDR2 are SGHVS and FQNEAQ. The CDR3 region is CASSPRMGSTNEKLFF. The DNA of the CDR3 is TGTGCCAGCAGCCCCAGGATGGGTAGCACTAATGAAAAACTGTTTTTT.

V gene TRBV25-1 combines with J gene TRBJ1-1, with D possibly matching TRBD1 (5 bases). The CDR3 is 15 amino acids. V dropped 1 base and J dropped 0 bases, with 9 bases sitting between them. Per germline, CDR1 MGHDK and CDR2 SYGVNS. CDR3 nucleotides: TGTGCCAGCAGTGAATCGGGGGAATTGAACACTGAAGCTTTCTTT. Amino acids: CASSESGELNTEAFF.

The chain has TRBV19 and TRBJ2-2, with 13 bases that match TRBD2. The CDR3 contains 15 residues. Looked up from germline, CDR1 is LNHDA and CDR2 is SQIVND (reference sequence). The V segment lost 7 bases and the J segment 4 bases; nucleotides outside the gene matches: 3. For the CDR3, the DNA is TGTGCCAGTATCCGACTAGCGGGAGGCACCGGGGAGCTGTTTTTT. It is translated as CASIRLAGGTGELFF.

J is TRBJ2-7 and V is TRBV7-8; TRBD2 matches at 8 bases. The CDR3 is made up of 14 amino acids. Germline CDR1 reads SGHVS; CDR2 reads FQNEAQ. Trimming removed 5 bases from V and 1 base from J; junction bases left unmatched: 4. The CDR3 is CASSQLAESYEQYF. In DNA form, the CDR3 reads TGTGCCAGCAGCCAACTAGCGGAATCCTACGAGCAGTACTTC.

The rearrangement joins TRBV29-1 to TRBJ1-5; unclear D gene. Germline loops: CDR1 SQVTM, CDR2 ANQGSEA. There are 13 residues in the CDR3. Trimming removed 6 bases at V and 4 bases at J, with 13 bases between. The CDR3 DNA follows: TGCAGCGTCGGCGAAAATCCGAATCAGCCCCAGCATTTT. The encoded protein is CSVGENPNQPQHF.

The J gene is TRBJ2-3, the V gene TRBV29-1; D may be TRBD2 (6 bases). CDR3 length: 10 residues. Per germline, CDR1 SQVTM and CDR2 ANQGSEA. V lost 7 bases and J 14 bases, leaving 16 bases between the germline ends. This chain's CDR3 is CSAGSAGLYF. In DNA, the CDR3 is TGCAGCGCTGGGTCCGCGGGACTGTATTTT.

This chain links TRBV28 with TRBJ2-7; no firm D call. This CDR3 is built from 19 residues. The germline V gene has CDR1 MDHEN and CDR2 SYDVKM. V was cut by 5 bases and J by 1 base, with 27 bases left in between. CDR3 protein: CASSPPEPLSASKSYEQYF. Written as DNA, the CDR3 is TGTGCCAGCAGTCCTCCCGAACCTCTCAGTGCCTCAAAGTCCTACGAGCAGTACTTC.

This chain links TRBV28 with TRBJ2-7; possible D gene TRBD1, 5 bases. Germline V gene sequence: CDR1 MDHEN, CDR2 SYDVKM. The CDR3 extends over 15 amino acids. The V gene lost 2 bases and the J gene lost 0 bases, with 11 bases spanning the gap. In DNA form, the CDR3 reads TGTGCCAGCAGTTTACCCGGACATAACTCCTACGAGCAGTACTTC. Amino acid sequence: CASSLPGHNSYEQYF.

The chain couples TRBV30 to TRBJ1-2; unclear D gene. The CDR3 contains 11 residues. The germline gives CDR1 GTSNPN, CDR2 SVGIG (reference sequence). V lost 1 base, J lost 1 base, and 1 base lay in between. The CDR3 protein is CAWSDNYGYTF. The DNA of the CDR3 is TGTGCCTGGAGTGATAACTATGGCTACACCTTC.

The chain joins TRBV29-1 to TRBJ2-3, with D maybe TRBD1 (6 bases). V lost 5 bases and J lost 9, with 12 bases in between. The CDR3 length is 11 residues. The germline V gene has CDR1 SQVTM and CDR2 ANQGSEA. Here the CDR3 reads CSVPTGTTQYF. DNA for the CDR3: TGCAGCGTTCCCACAGGGACGACGCAGTATTTT.

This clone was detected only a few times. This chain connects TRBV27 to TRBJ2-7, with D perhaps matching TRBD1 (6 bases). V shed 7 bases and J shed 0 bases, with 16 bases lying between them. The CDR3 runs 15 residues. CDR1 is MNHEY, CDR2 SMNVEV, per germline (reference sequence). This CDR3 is CASNSASRGSYEQYF. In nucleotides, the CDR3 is TGTGCCAGCAATTCCGCCTCCAGGGGCTCCTACGAGCAGTACTTC.

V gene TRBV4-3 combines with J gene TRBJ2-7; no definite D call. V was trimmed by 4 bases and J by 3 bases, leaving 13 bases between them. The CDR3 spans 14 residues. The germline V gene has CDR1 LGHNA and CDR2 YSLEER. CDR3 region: CASSPDTLYYEQYF. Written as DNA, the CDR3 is TGCGCCAGCAGCCCCGACACCTTATACTACGAGCAGTACTTC.

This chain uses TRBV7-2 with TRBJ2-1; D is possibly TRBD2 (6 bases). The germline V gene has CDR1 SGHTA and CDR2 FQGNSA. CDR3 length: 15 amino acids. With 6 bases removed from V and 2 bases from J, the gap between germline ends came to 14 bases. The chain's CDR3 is CASSQGTSAYNEQFF. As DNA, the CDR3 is TGTGCCAGCAGTCAAGGGACTTCCGCCTACAATGAGCAGTTCTTC.

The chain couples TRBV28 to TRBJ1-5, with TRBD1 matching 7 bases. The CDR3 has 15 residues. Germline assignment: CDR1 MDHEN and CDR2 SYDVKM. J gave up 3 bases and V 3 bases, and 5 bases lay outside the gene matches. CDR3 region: CASSFSGGNNQPQHF. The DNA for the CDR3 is TGTGCCAGCAGTTTCTCAGGGGGGAACAATCAGCCCCAGCATTTT.

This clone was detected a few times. Written as DNA, the CDR3 is TGTGCCAGCAGTTTTTTCAGGGGGACAGATACGCAGTATTTT. Translation: CASSFFRGTDTQYF. This chain links TRBV27 with TRBJ2-3; TRBD1 agrees at 7 bases. Germline values: CDR1 MNHEY, CDR2 SMNVEV (reference sequence). V lost 3 bases, J lost 3 bases, and 3 bases stayed unmatched. This CDR3 contains 14 residues.

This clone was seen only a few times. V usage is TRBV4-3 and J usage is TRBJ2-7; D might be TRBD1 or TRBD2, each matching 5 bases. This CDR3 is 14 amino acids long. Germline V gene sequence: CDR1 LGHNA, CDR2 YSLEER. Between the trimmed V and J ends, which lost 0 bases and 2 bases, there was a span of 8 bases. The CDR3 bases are TGCGCCAGCAGCCAAGATGGGGGAACCTACGAGCAGTACTTC. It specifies CASSQDGGTYEQYF.